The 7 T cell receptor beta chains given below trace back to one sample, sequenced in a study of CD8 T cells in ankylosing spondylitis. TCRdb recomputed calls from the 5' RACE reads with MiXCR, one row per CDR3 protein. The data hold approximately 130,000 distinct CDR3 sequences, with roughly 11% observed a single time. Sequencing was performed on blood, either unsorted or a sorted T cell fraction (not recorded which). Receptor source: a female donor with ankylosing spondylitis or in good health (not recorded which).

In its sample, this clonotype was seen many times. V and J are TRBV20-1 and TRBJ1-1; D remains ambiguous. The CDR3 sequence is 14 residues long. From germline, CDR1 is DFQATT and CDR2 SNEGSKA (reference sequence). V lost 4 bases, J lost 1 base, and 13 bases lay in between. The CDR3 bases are TGCAGTGCTACACGACACCCTGAGAACACTGAAGCTTTCTTT. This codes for CSATRHPENTEAFF.

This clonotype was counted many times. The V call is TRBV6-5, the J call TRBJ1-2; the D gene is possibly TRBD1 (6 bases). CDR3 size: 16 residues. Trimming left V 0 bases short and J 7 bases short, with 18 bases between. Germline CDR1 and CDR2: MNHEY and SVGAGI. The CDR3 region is CASSYSPSGQRVGYTF. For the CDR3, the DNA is TGTGCCAGCAGTTACTCACCCTCCGGACAGAGAGTTGGCTACACCTTC.

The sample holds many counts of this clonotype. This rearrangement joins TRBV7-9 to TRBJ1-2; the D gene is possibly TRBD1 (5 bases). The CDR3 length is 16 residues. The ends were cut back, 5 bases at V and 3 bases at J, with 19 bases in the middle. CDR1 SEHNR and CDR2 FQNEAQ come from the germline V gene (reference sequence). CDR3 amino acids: CASSPQFGDGDYGYTF. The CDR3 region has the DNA TGTGCCAGCAGCCCACAATTTGGGGACGGAGACTATGGCTACACCTTC.

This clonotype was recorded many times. The CDR3 protein is CACGPQIMAKNIQYF. The CDR3 coding sequence is TGTGCGTGCGGGCCGCAGATAATGGCCAAAAACATTCAGTACTTC. V usage is TRBV30 and J usage is TRBJ2-4; possibly TRBD2 for D (5 bases). The germline V gene has CDR1 GTSNPN and CDR2 SVGIG (reference sequence). CDR3 length: 15 residues.

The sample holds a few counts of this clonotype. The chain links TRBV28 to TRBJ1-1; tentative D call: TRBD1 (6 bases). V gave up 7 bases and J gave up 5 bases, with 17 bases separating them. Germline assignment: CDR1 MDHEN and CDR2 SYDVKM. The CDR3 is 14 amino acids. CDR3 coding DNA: TGTGCCAGCATTCAAGACAGGTACAAGACTGAAGCTTTCTTT. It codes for CASIQDRYKTEAFF. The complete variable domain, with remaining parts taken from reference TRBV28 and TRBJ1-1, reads DVKVTQSSRYLVKRTGEKVFLECVQDMDHENMFWYRQDPGLGLRLIYFSYDVKMKEKGDIPEGYSVSREKKERFSLILESASTNQTSMYLCASIQDRYKTEAFFGQGTRLTVV.

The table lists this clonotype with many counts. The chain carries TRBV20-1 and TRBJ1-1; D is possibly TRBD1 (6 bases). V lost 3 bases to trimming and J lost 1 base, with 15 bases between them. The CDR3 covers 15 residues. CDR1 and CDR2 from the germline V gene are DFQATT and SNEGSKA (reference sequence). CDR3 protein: CSARARGLRNTEAFF. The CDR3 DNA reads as TGCAGTGCTAGGGCCAGGGGCCTAAGGAACACTGAAGCTTTCTTT.

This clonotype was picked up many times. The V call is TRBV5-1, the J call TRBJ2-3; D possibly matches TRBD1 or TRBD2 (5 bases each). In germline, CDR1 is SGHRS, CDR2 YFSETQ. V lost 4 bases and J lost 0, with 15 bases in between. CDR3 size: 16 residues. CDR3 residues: CASSAGTERSTDTQYF. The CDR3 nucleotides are TGCGCCAGCAGCGCTGGGACGGAACGAAGCACAGATACGCAGTATTTT.